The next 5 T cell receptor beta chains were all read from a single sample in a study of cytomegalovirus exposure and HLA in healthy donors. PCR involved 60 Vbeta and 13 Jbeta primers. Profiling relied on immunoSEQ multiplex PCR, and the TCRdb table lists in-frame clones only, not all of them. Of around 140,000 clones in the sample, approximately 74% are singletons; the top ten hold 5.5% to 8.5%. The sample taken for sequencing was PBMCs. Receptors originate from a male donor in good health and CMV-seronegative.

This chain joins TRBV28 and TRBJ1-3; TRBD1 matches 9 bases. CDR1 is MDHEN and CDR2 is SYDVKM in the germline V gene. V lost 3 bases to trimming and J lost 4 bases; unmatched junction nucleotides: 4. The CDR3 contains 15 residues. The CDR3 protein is CASSLTGGPGNTIYF. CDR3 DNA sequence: TGTGCCAGCAGTTTGACAGGGGGGCCGGGAAACACCATATATTTT. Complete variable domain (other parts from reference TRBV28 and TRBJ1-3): DVKVTQSSRYLVKRTGEKVFLECVQDMDHENMFWYRQDPGLGLRLIYFSYDVKMKEKGDIPEGYSVSREKKERFSLILESASTNQTSMYLCASSLTGGPGNTIYFGEGSWLTVV.

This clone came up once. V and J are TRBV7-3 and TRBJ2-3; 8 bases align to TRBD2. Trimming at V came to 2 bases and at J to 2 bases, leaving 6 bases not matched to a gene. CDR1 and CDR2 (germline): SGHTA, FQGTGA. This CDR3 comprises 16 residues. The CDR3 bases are TGTGCCAGCAGCTTAGGCCTAGCGGGTAACACAGATACGCAGTATTTT. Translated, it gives CASSLGLAGNTDTQYF.

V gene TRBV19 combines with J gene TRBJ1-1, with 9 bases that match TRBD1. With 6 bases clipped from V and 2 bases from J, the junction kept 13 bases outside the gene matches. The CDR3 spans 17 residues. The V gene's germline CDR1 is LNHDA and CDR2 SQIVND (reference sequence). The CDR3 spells CASSRATTGGVNTEAFF. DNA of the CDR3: TGTGCCAGTAGCCGAGCGACGACAGGGGGTGTCAACACTGAAGCTTTCTTT.

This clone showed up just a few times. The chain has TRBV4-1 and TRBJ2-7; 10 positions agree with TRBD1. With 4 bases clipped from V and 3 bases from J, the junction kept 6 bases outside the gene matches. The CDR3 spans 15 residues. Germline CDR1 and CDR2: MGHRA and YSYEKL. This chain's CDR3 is CASSPRQGAGYEQYF. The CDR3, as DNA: TGCGCCAGCAGCCCACGACAGGGGGCGGGCTACGAGCAGTACTTC.

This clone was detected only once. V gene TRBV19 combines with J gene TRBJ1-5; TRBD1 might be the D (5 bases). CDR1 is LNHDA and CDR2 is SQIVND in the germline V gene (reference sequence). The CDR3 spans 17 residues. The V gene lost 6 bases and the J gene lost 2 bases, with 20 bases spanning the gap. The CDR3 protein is CASRVTGGLDGNQPQHF. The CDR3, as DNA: TGTGCCAGTAGAGTAACCGGGGGTCTGGATGGCAATCAGCCCCAGCATTTT.